The T cell receptor beta chain under discussion was sequenced for a study of CD8 T cells in Susac syndrome. An input of 0.5 to 1 ug of RNA was subjected to reverse transcription using random hexamers. Coverage of TCR beta CDR3 amplification by immunoSEQ multiplex PCR extended to 54 Vbeta and 13 Jbeta. One entry per CDR3 protein, called by TCRdb with MiXCR from the immunoSEQ multiplex PCR reads. The sample comprises 150,000 to 200,000 distinct CDR3 sequences, 92% of which are singletons, and around 0.079% rests with the top ten. The J segment lost 5 bases and the V segment lost 5 bases, leaving 14 bases of the junction unmatched. This CDR3 region has 16 residues. Bulk CD8+ and CD4+ cells came from magnetic negative isolation; CD8+ TEMRA by FACS.

Sequenced material: CD4+ T cells from PBMCs. The receptor was derived from a human donor in good health. This chain links TRBV12-3 or TRBV12-4 with TRBJ1-2, with 7 bases identical to TRBD1. CDR3 region: CASSPRQGVKGYGYTF. CDR3 nucleotides: TGTGCCAGCAGTCCTCGACAGGGAGTCAAAGGTTATGGCTACACCTTC.